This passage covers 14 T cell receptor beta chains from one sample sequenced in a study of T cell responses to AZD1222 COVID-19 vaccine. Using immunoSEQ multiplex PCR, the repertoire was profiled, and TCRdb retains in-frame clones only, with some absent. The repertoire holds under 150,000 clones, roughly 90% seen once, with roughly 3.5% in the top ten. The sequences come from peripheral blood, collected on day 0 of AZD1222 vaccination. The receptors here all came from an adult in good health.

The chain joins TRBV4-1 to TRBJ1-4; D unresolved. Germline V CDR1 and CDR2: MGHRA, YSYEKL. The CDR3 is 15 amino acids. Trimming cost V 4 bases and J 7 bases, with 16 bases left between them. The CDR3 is CASSLEWALGEKLFF. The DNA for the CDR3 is TGCGCCAGCAGCCTAGAATGGGCTTTGGGTGAAAAACTGTTTTTT.

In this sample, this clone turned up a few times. CDR3: CASRRDRPGNEQFF. DNA of the CDR3: TGCGCCAGCAGACGGGACAGGCCGGGCAATGAGCAGTTCTTC. V gene TRBV5-1 combines with J gene TRBJ2-1; 8 bases line up with TRBD1. The CDR3 is 14 residues long. Trimming cost V 5 bases and J 6 bases; bases outside gene matches: 7. Germline V CDR1 and CDR2: SGHRS, YFSETQ.

CDR3 DNA: TGTGCCAGCTCACCTTCCTTCCGGTATAGGGGGACAGATACGCAGTATTTT. It translates to CASSPSFRYRGTDTQYF. The rearrangement uses TRBV18 and TRBJ2-3; tentatively, D is TRBD1 (6 bases). In germline, CDR1 is KGHSH, CDR2 LQKENI. V lost 3 bases, J lost 3 bases, and 19 bases lay in between. The CDR3 extends over 17 amino acids.

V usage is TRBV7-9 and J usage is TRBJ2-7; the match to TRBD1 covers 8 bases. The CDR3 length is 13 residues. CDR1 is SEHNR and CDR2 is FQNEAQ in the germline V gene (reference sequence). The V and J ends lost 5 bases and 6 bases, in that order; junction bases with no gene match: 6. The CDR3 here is CASSPTRGLEQYF. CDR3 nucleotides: TGTGCCAGCAGCCCAACCAGGGGGCTCGAGCAGTACTTC.

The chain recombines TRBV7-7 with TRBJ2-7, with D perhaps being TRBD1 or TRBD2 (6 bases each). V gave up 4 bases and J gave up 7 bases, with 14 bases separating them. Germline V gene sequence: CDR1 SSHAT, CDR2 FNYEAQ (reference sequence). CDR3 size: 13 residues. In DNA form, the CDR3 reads TGTGCCAGCAGCTACGACTTAGGGGGGGAGCAGTACTTC. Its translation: CASSYDLGGEQYF.

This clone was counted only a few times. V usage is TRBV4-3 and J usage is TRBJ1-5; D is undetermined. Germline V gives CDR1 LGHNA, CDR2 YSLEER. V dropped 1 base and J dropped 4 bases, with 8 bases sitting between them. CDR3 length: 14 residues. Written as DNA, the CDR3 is TGCGCCAGCAGCCAAGGAATACCGAATCAGCCCCAGCATTTT. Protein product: CASSQGIPNQPQHF.

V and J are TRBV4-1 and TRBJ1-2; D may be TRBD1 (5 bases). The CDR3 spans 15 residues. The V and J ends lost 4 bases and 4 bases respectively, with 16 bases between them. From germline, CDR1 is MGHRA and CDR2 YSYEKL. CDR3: CASSRKGREPYGYTF. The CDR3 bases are TGCGCCAGCAGCCGCAAGGGCAGGGAACCCTATGGCTACACCTTC.

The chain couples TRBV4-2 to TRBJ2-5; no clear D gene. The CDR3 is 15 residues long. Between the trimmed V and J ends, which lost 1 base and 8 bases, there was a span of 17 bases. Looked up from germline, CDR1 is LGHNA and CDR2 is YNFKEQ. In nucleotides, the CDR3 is TGTGCCAGCAGCCAAGCGCTAGAGGCCTCAGAAACCCAGTACTTC. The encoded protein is CASSQALEASETQYF.

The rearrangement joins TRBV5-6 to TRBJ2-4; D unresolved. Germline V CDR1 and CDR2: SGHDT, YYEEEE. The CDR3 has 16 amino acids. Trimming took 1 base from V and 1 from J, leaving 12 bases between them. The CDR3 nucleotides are TGTGCCAGCAGCTTGATCCGTCGGGCGGCCAAAAACATTCAGTACTTC. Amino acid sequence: CASSLIRRAAKNIQYF.

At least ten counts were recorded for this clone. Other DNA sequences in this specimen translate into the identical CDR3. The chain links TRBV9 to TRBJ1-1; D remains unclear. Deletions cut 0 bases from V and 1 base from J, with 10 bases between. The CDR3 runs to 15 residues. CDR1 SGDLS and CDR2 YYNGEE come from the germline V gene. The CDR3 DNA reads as TGTGCCAGCAGCGTAGGCACACTTGGGAACACTGAAGCTTTCTTT. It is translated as CASSVGTLGNTEAFF.

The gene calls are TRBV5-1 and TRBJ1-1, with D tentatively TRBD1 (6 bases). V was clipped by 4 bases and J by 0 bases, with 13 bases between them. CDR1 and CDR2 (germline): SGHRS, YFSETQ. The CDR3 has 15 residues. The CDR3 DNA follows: TGCGCCAGCAGCCCGGACAGCGTCCTGAACACTGAAGCTTTCTTT. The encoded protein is CASSPDSVLNTEAFF.

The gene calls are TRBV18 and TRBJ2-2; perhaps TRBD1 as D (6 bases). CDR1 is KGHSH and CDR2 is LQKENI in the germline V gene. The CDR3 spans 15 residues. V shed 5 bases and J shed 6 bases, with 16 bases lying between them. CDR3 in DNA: TGTGCCAGCTCAACCGATCCTGGGGGCTCCGGGGAGCTGTTTTTT. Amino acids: CASSTDPGGSGELFF.

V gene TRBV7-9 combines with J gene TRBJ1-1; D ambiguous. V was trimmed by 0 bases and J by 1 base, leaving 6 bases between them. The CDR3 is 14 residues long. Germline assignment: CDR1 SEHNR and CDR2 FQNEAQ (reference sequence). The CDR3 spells CASSLAGRNTEAFF. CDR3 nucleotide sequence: TGTGCCAGCAGCTTAGCAGGGCGGAACACTGAAGCTTTCTTT.

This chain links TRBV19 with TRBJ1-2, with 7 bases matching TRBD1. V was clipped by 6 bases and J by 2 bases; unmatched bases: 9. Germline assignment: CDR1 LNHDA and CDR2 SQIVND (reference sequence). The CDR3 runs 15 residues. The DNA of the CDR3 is TGTGCCAGTAGCCCGACAGGGCTCGACAACTATGGCTACACCTTC. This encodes CASSPTGLDNYGYTF.